The 19 T cell receptor beta chains listed next were all sequenced from one sample in a study of blood T cells in healthy people across ages. Using a J-beta primer mix together with a sample-barcoded 5' primer, a second PCR was run for roughly 6 to 12 cycles. One entry per CDR3 protein results from TCRdb running MiXCR on the 5' RACE reads. Among fewer than 1,000,000 distinct CDR3 sequences listed, about 42% were seen once. Source material: blood. These receptors all come from a man aged 55 to 70 in good health.

This chain links TRBV6-1 with TRBJ2-7; D uncertain. Deletions cut 3 bases from V and 1 base from J, with 7 bases between. This CDR3 region has 13 residues. Per germline, CDR1 MNHNS and CDR2 SASEGT. Here the CDR3 DNA reads TGTGCCAGCAGTGAGTCTTGGTCCTACGAGCAGTACTTC. Its protein is CASSESWSYEQYF.

This chain connects TRBV3-1 to TRBJ2-7, with D uncertain. The CDR3 length is 14 residues. Deletions cut 0 bases from V and 6 bases from J, with 12 bases between. Germline CDR1 reads LGHDT; CDR2 reads YNNKEL (reference sequence). CDR3 sequence (DNA): TGTGCCAGCAGCCAAGATCCGACATCGGCCGAGCAGTACTTC. Residues: CASSQDPTSAEQYF.

This clonotype showed up just a few times. The J gene is TRBJ1-2, the V gene TRBV4-3, with D possibly TRBD1 on 5 matching bases. The CDR3 is 18 residues long. V lost 0 bases, J lost 0 bases, and 17 bases lay in between. CDR1 is LGHNA, CDR2 YSLEER, per germline. CDR3 in DNA: TGCGCCAGCAGCCAAGATATCACAGGAGGTTTAGCTAACTATGGCTACACCTTC. Its translation is CASSQDITGGLANYGYTF.

The CDR3 loop reads CASSGSFGPYSYEQYF. The DNA for the CDR3 is TGTGCCAGCAGCGGTAGTTTTGGGCCCTACTCCTACGAGCAGTACTTC. V and J are TRBV5-6 and TRBJ2-7; D is unresolved. This CDR3 spans 16 amino acids. V dropped 4 bases and J dropped 0 bases, with 17 bases sitting between them. Germline loops: CDR1 SGHDT, CDR2 YYEEEE.

This sequence joins TRBV5-6 and TRBJ1-4; D is possibly TRBD1 (5 bases). This CDR3 region has 16 residues. With 3 bases removed from V and 7 bases from J, the gap between germline ends came to 19 bases. Germline V lookup: CDR1 SGHDT, CDR2 YYEEEE. CDR3 nucleotides: TGTGCCAGCAGCTCGGCCCCGACGGTTGGGGGTGAAAAACTGTTTTTT. Amino acid sequence: CASSSAPTVGGEKLFF.

The gene calls are TRBV6-5 and TRBJ2-5; D not resolved. The V gene's germline CDR1 is MNHEY and CDR2 SVGAGI. This CDR3 is 13 amino acids long. V was trimmed by 5 bases and J by 5 bases, leaving 12 bases between them. The CDR3 DNA is TGTGCCAGCAGTCGAGTTTTGGTGGAGACCCAGTACTTC. Its protein product is CASSRVLVETQYF.

This rearrangement joins TRBV28 to TRBJ1-1, with 7 bases matching TRBD1. J gave up 0 bases and V 2 bases, and 6 bases lay outside the gene matches. The CDR3 is 16 residues long. CDR1 and CDR2 (germline): MDHEN, SYDVKM. CDR3 amino acids: CASSLKDRPLNTEAFF. The CDR3 DNA sequence: TGTGCCAGCAGTTTAAAGGACAGGCCTCTGAACACTGAAGCTTTCTTT.

This clonotype was counted only a few times. This rearrangement joins TRBV12-3 or TRBV12-4 to TRBJ2-5; 7 bases agree with TRBD2. V was clipped by 9 bases and J by 7 bases; unmatched bases: 8. CDR3 length equals 12 residues. CDR3 nucleotides: TGTGCCAGTGCGGGGGACGGAGGGACCCAGTACTTC. This translates into CASAGDGGTQYF.

The chain has TRBV2 and TRBJ1-5, with 9 positions matching TRBD1. CDR3 length: 16 residues. CDR1 SNHLY and CDR2 FYNNEI come from the germline V gene. V dropped 8 bases and J dropped 5; count of bases not matched to a gene: 13. CDR3 sequence reads: CASVPGQGPVDQPQHF. The CDR3 nucleotides read TGTGCCAGCGTCCCGGGACAGGGACCAGTAGATCAGCCCCAGCATTTT. Using reference TRBV2 and TRBJ1-5 for the parts outside the CDR3, the full variable domain is EPEVTQTPSHQVTQMGQEVILRCVPISNHLYFYWYRQILGQKVEFLVSFYNNEISEKSEIFDDQFSVERPDGSNFTLKIRSTKLEDSAMYFCASVPGQGPVDQPQHFGDGTRLSIL.

Of note for this clonotype: One junction end does not reproduce the germline sequence, and a read error may be involved. CDR3 DNA: TGTGCCACCGGCAGAGCAGACAGAGTGTACCAAGAGACCCAGTTCTTC. Protein: CATGRADRVYQETQFF. The gene calls are TRBV15 and TRBJ2-5; TRBD1 is a possible D gene (5 bases). Judging by the DNA end, TRBJ2-1 fits better; the J call may be wrong. Germline-derived CDR1 and CDR2 are LNHNV and YYDKDF (reference sequence). CDR3 length equals 16 residues.

Note on this clonotype: Sequence at one end of the junction differs from germline and may be a read error. The genes are TRBV11-2 and TRBJ2-3, with D possibly being TRBD1 (5 bases). The V gene's germline CDR1 is SGHAT and CDR2 FQNNGV. The length of the CDR3 is 16 residues. The CDR3 nucleotides are TGTGCCAGCAGCTGGCGTAGGGTATTGGACACATATACGCAGTATTTT. It yields the protein CASSWRRVLDTYTQYF.

The rearrangement links TRBV13 to TRBJ1-6; D is uncertain. The CDR3 spans 20 residues. V lost 4 bases and J 0 bases, leaving 22 bases between the germline ends. CDR1 PRHDT and CDR2 FYEKMQ come from the germline V gene (reference sequence). CDR3 nucleotide sequence: TGTGCCAGCAGCTACCGACCCAGACCTGGGTCAGACTCCTATAATTCACCCCTCCACTTT. Translated: CASSYRPRPGSDSYNSPLHF.

This chain links TRBV12-3 or TRBV12-4 with TRBJ1-4, with D perhaps matching TRBD1 (6 bases). Trimming took off 0 bases at V and 15 bases at J, with 11 bases between the two ends. The CDR3 has 12 residues. CDR3 in amino acids: CASSLAEGVVFF. The DNA of the CDR3 is TGTGCCAGCAGTTTAGCGGAGGGGGTGGTGTTTTTT.

V gene TRBV20-1 combines with J gene TRBJ2-3; the D is unclear. Germline CDR1 DFQATT, CDR2 SNEGSKA (reference sequence). The CDR3 runs 14 residues. V was shortened by 5 bases and J by 0 bases, with 12 bases between the two germline ends. The CDR3 loop is CSAGRSRSTDTQYF. The CDR3 bases are TGCAGTGCTGGCAGAAGCCGTAGCACAGATACGCAGTATTTT.

This clonotype has a handful of counts. The chain uses TRBV4-1 and TRBJ1-2; 9 bases line up with TRBD1. The CDR3 totals 15 residues. V shed 6 bases, J shed 1 base, and the junction held 6 bases outside the gene matches. CDR1 and CDR2 (germline): MGHRA, YSYEKL. The CDR3 bases are TGCGCCAGCAGTCCCGGGACAGGGTATAACTATGGCTACACCTTC. As protein: CASSPGTGYNYGYTF.

This clonotype was seen many times. The J gene is TRBJ1-2, the V gene TRBV4-3, with D possibly TRBD1 on 6 matching bases. CDR3 length equals 16 residues. Trimming stripped 0 bases from V and 4 bases from J, with 15 bases between. Germline V gene sequence: CDR1 LGHNA, CDR2 YSLEER. DNA for the CDR3: TGCGCCAGCAGCCAAGATGGTACGGGGGCCGGCTATGGCTACACCTTC. Translating it yields CASSQDGTGAGYGYTF.

This clonotype was counted only a few times. This chain joins TRBV11-1 and TRBJ2-5; D gene ambiguous. The CDR3 consists of 16 residues. Germline V lookup: CDR1 SGHAT, CDR2 FQDESV (reference sequence). V was pared by 2 bases and J by 7 bases, with 20 bases between. This CDR3 is CASSLSSSTTSGTQYF. The DNA of the CDR3 is TGTGCCAGCAGCTTATCTTCGTCAACTACCTCTGGGACCCAGTACTTC.

The chain couples TRBV20-1 to TRBJ2-5; 10 bases agree with TRBD2. This CDR3 has 16 amino acids. Germline V gives CDR1 DFQATT, CDR2 SNEGSKA (reference sequence). The junction had 15 bases not matched to a gene; V was cut back by 0 bases and J by 11 bases. The CDR3 loop is CSARDMGLARGNEQYF. The CDR3 bases are TGCAGTGCTAGAGATATGGGACTAGCGAGGGGCAATGAGCAGTACTTC.

This clonotype was observed a few times. The V gene is TRBV12-3 or TRBV12-4, the J gene TRBJ2-7; no reliable D call. The V end lost 6 bases, the J end lost 0 bases, and 15 bases lay between the germline ends. The CDR3 totals 15 residues. The CDR3, as DNA: TGTGCCAGCAGAAAAAGGACGGATAGCTCCTACGAGCAGTACTTC. It translates to CASRKRTDSSYEQYF.